The sample holds a few counts of the clone carrying this TCR beta chain. 5'RACE template switching produced TCR cDNA carrying a universal primer site and UMIs. TCRdb called the 5' RACE reads again in MiXCR, with one record for every CDR3 protein. The table lists around 550,000 distinct CDR3 sequences, about 19% of them singletons. The sample is drawn from a study of T cells after yellow fever vaccination. Overall study context: The SMART-Seq v4 Ultra Low Input method served to prepare the low-cell-number fractions.

Germline CDR1 is SEHNR and CDR2 is FQNEAQ (reference sequence). J gave up 4 bases and V 4 bases, and 9 bases lay outside the gene matches. The CDR3 is 15 residues long. The sequenced sample was PBMCs, obtained 15 days after the yellow fever booster vaccination. The chain couples TRBV7-9 to TRBJ2-5; 7 nucleotides match TRBD2. The sequence was collected from a young man who received the YFV17D yellow fever vaccine. The CDR3 coding sequence is TGTGCCAGCAGCTCGCCTGGGGAGGGGCGAGAGACCCAGTACTTC. It encodes CASSSPGEGRETQYF.